These T cell receptor beta chains were read from a single sample in a study of blood T cell repertoires in COVID-19. Some clones are missing from TCRdb's copy, which holds only in-frame ones; the method was immunoSEQ multiplex PCR. The table includes around 190,000 clones, more than 80% detected once. The sample comprised PBMCs or T cells enriched from blood (not recorded which). These receptors were collected from a man in his forties who had recovered from COVID-19. Each CDR3 is given with its conserved first and last residue. A D gene is named only where the DNA matches it firmly. Not every row has a clone size; where given, it reads once, few, many or a size class.

TRBV2,.,.,TRBJ1-2,TGTGCCAGGGTGAGGCGCATCAACTACGGGGGCTACACCTTC,CARVRRINYGGYTF
TRBV5-1,TRBD1,.,TRBJ1-2,TGCGCCAGCAGCTTGGAAGTAGGGGGCCGTTATGGCTACACCTTC,CASSLEVGGRYGYTF
TRBV2,.,once,TRBJ1-2,TGTGCCAGCAGTGGGGGCCCTAACCCTTATGGCTACACCTTC,CASSGGPNPYGYTF
TRBV12-5,TRBD1,.,TRBJ1-1,TGTGCTAGTGGTTTGGAGGGGGCCACTGAAGCTTTCTTT,CASGLEGATEAFF
TRBV6-5,TRBD1,.,TRBJ2-7,TGTGCCAGCAGTTACTTCGTCGGACAGGGTGTAGACGAGCAGTACTTC,CASSYFVGQGVDEQYF
TRBV5-8,.,.,TRBJ2-7,TGTGCCAGCAGCTTGGGGGAGGGGGAGTTATACGACGAGCAGTACTTC,CASSLGEGELYDEQYF
TRBV5-1,TRBD1,.,TRBJ1-1,TGCGCCAGCAGCCCTCAGCCGACAGGGGGAAACACTGAAGCTTTCTTT,CASSPQPTGGNTEAFF
TRBV5-1,.,.,TRBJ2-1,TGCGCCAGCAGCTCCGCCCCGGACAGAAGTGAGCAGTTCTTC,CASSSAPDRSEQFF
TRBV30,.,.,TRBJ1-2,TGTGCCTGGACCACAGGCTATGGCTACACCTTC,CAWTTGYGYTF
TRBV18,.,once,TRBJ1-1,TGTGCCAGCTCACCTACAGGAACTGAAGCTTTCTTT,CASSPTGTEAFF
TRBV20-1,.,.,TRBJ1-2,TGCAGTGCTAGTGGTTTAGCGGCAGGCCGAAATCTTAACTATGGCTACACCTTC,CSASGLAAGRNLNYGYTF
TRBV7-9,.,.,TRBJ2-7,TGTGCCAGCAGCTTAGCGCAGGCCTCCTACGAGCAGTACTTC,CASSLAQASYEQYF
TRBV14,.,.,TRBJ1-1,TGTGCCAGCAGTCGAAACTGGGGCATTAACACTGAAGCTTTCTTT,CASSRNWGINTEAFF